This T cell receptor (beta chain) was identified during a study of technical replicates of blood from four donors. In germline, CDR1 is SGHTS, CDR2 YDEGEE. The CDR3 sequence is 14 residues long. V was pared by 1 base and J by 4 bases, with 11 bases between. Profiled with immunoSEQ multiplex PCR; TCRdb holds only in-frame clones, not every one. The sample holds tens of thousands of clones, around 91% seen once. The clonotype comes from a human donor in good health. The chain carries TRBV5-8 and TRBJ2-5; D remains unclear. What was sequenced was T cells isolated from PBMCs. This chain's CDR3 is CASSLLAAAETQYF. CDR3 in DNA: TGTGCCAGCAGCTTGTTAGCTGCGGCAGAGACCCAGTACTTC. Variable domain in full (rest from reference TRBV5-8 and TRBJ2-5): EAGVTQSPTHLIKTRGQQATLRCSPISGHTSVYWYQQALGLGLQFLLWYDEGEERNRGNFPPRFSGRQFPNYSSELNVNALELEDSALYLCASSLLAAAETQYFGPGTRLLVL.